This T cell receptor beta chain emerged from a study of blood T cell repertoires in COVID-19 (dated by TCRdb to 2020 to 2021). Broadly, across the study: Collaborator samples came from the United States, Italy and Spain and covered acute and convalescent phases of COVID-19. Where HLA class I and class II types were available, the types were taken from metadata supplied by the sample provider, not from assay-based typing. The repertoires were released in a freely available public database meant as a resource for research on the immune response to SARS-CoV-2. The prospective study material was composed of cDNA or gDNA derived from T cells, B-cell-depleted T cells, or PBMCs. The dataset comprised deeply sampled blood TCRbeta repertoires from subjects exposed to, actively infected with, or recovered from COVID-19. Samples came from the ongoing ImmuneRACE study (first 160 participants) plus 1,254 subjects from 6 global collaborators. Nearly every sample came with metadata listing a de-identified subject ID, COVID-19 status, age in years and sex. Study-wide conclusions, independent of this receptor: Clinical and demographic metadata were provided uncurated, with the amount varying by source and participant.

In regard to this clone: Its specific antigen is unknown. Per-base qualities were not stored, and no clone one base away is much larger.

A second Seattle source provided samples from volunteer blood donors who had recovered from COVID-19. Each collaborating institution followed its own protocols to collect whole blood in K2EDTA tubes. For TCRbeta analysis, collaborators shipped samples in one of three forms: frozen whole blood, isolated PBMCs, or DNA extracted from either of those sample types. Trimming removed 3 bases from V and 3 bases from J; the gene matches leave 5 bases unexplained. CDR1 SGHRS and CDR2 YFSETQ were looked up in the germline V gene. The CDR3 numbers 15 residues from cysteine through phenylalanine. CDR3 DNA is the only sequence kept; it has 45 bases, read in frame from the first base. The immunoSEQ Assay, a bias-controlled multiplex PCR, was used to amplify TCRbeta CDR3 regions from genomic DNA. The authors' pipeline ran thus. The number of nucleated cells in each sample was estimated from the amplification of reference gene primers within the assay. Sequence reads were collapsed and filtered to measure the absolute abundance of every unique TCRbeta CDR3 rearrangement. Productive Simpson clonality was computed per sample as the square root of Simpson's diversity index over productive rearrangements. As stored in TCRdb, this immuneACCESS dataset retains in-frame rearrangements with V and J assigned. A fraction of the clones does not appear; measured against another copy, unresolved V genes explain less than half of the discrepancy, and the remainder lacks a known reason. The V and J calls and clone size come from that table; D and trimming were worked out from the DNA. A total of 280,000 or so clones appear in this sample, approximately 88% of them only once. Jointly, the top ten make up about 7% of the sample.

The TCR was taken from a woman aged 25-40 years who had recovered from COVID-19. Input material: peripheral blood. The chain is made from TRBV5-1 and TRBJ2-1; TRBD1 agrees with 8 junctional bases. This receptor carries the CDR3 CASSYIGQGYNEQFF. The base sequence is TGCGCCAGCAGCTACATCGGACAGGGCTACAATGAGCAGTTCTTC.